The 10 T cell receptor beta chains below were found in one sample sequenced in a study of blood T cells in healthy people across ages. A J-beta primer mix and a sample-barcoded 5' primer were used in a second PCR of roughly 7 to 12 cycles. TCRdb processed the 5' RACE reads anew with MiXCR; each CDR3 protein has one entry. The sample gives 750,000 to 950,000 distinct CDR3 sequences, about 55% of which show up once; about 42% is in the top ten. Sequenced material: blood. These receptor sequences come from a man at least 80 years old in good health.

The chain has TRBV20-1 and TRBJ2-1; 9 bases map to TRBD2. V trimming: 6 bases; J trimming: 2 bases; junction bases outside the gene matches: 5. Germline CDR1 is DFQATT and CDR2 is SNEGSKA (reference sequence). The CDR3 is 14 residues long. The CDR3 DNA reads TGCAGTGCCGTGACTAGCGGTGCCTACAATGAGCAGTTCTTC. Amino acids: CSAVTSGAYNEQFF.

The chain links TRBV20-1 to TRBJ2-7, with 9 positions matching TRBD1. This CDR3 has 13 amino acids. With V trimmed by 5 bases and J by 6 bases, 8 bases remained unmatched. Germline V gene lookup returns CDR1 DFQATT and CDR2 SNEGSKA (reference sequence). CDR3 nucleotides: TGCAGTGCTCACATCCGGGACAGGGTCGAGCAGTACTTC. This sequence encodes CSAHIRDRVEQYF.

In this sample, this clonotype turned up a few times. The chain links TRBV25-1 to TRBJ1-5, with D possibly being TRBD1 (6 bases). V shed 6 bases and J shed 8 bases, with 17 bases lying between them. This CDR3 spans 14 amino acids. Germline CDR1 reads MGHDK; CDR2 reads SYGVNS. This chain's CDR3 is CASSPSDGQKPQHF. The DNA of the CDR3 is TGTGCCAGCAGCCCCTCAGACGGACAGAAGCCCCAGCATTTT. Combining the CDR3 with reference TRBV25-1 and TRBJ1-5 gives the whole variable domain EADIYQTPRYLVIGTGKKITLECSQTMGHDKMYWYQQDPGMELHLIHYSYGVNSTEKGDLSSESTVSRIRTEHFPLTLESARPSHTSQYLCASSPSDGQKPQHFGDGTRLSIL.

The V and J genes are TRBV6-1 and TRBJ2-5, with a weak D call TRBD1 (6 bases). The CDR3 spans 15 residues. Germline CDR1 MNHNS, CDR2 SASEGT. The V end lost 1 base, the J end lost 0 bases, and 9 bases lay between the germline ends. The CDR3 bases are TGTGCCAGCAGTGAAGGGTGGACAGACCAAGAGACCCAGTACTTC. Translating it yields CASSEGWTDQETQYF.

This chain links TRBV11-2 with TRBJ1-5; D not certain. V shed 0 bases and J shed 6 bases, with 12 bases lying between them. CDR1 SGHAT and CDR2 FQNNGV come from the germline V gene. The CDR3 has 15 amino acids. The CDR3 sequence: CASSLDGRFIQPQHF. As DNA, the CDR3 is TGTGCCAGCAGCTTAGACGGGCGGTTCATTCAGCCCCAGCATTTT. Complete variable domain (other parts from reference TRBV11-2 and TRBJ1-5): EAGVAQSPRYKIIEKRQSVAFWCNPISGHATLYWYQQILGQGPKLLIQFQNNGVVDDSQLPKDRFSAERLKGVDSTLKIQPAKLEDSAVYLCASSLDGRFIQPQHFGDGTRLSIL.

The chain has TRBV28 and TRBJ2-3, with D perhaps assigned TRBD1 or TRBD2 (5 bases each). Germline V gene data show CDR1 as MDHEN and CDR2 as SYDVKM. CDR3 length equals 13 residues. V was cut by 5 bases and J by 8 bases, with 14 bases left in between. The CDR3 bases are TGTGCCAGCAGTCTTGGGACGGCCAGTACGCAGTATTTT. Its protein product is CASSLGTASTQYF.

The chain recombines TRBV5-1 with TRBJ2-5; D unclear. Trimming pared 1 base from V and 11 bases from J, leaving 21 bases between. CDR1 and CDR2 from the germline V gene are SGHRS and YFSETQ. The CDR3 is 15 amino acids. The CDR3 here is CASSLTRGGFNEQYF. CDR3 nucleotides: TGCGCCAGCAGCTTGACTCGCGGTGGTTTCAATGAGCAGTACTTC. The full variable domain, completed using reference TRBV5-1 and TRBJ2-5, is KAGVTQTPRYLIKTRGQQVTLSCSPISGHRSVSWYQQTPGQGLQFLFEYFSETQRNKGNFPGRFSGRQFSNSRSEMNVSTLELGDSALYLCASSLTRGGFNEQYFGPGTRLLVL.

The genes are TRBV18 and TRBJ2-1; 11 bases are a match to TRBD2. This CDR3 has 14 amino acids. The V segment lost 4 bases and the J segment 8 bases; nucleotides outside the gene matches: 4. Looked up from germline, CDR1 is KGHSH and CDR2 is LQKENI. CDR3 DNA: TGTGCCAGCTCACAAGGGACTAGCGGAGATGAGCAGTTCTTC. Its protein is CASSQGTSGDEQFF.

The sample holds many counts of this clonotype. The genes are TRBV7-2 and TRBJ2-1, with 11 bases matching TRBD2. The CDR3 spans 18 residues. Germline V lookup: CDR1 SGHTA, CDR2 FQGNSA. J was trimmed by 1 base and V by 5 bases; bases with no gene match: 10. In nucleotides, the CDR3 is TGTGCCAGCAGCCTCGGGACTAGCGGACCGGTTTCCTACAATGAGCAGTTCTTC. It encodes CASSLGTSGPVSYNEQFF.

This clonotype was seen only once. V gene TRBV20-1 combines with J gene TRBJ2-5; D is unresolved. CDR1 and CDR2 from the germline V gene are DFQATT and SNEGSKA (reference sequence). This CDR3 comprises 11 residues. Trimming left V 0 bases short and J 9 bases short, with 8 bases between. The CDR3 sequence is CSARDGGSQYF. CDR3 bases: TGCAGTGCTAGAGACGGCGGATCCCAGTACTTC.